This T cell receptor (beta chain) was sequenced for a study of T-cell memory formation after mild COVID-19. Overall study: For the most part, TCR clusters were specific to one donor. Study-level findings and limits: Memory cells collected pre-infection included some clones that later responded, suggesting cross-reactive memory joined. Whether day 37 second-wave clones are SARS-CoV-2-specific was not confirmed. Clones that got smaller from day 15 to 85 had even CD4/CD8, while clones growing later tipped toward CD4+.

The J segment lost 5 bases and the V segment lost 4 bases, leaving 5 bases of the junction unmatched. Germline CDR1 is SGHTA and CDR2 is FQGNSA. This CDR3 contains 14 residues. One entry per CDR3 protein, called by TCRdb with MiXCR from the 5' RACE reads. The sample contains approximately 400,000 distinct CDR3 sequences, more than 15% of which appear only once. This clonotype occurred a few times. Its antigen is not known. Sequencing was performed on PBMCs or a T cell subset sorted from them (not recorded which). The chain has TRBV7-2 and TRBJ2-7; 10 bases are a match to TRBD1. The TCR comes from a man aged 18 to 30 who had mild COVID-19 (a few samples of this study predate the infection). Cell type and time point are not known. The CDR3 spells CASSWGDRGNEQYV. In DNA form, the CDR3 reads TGTGCCAGCAGCTGGGGGGACAGGGGAAACGAGCAGTACGTC.